This T cell receptor (beta chain) is from a study of blood T cell repertoires in COVID-19. Background on the study: Researchers got acute and convalescent COVID-19 samples from the United States, Italy and Spain.

Original processing methods: Counts of nucleated cells, estimated from reference gene primer amplification, were obtained. Data came from immunoSEQ multiplex PCR; TCRdb stores just in-frame clones and leaves some out. The DNA was the basis for D and trimming; V, J and clone size are from that table. Of 150,000 to 170,000 clones in the sample, about 86% were seen once. This CDR3 has 17 residues. CDR1 is GTSNPN and CDR2 is SVGIG in the germline V gene (reference sequence). V lost 2 bases to trimming and J lost 7 bases; unmatched junction nucleotides: 16. Enrollees, about 18 to 95 years old, lived in 25 or so US areas. Each participant's cohort was designated according to participant-reported clinical history.

The sequence was obtained from a man between 50 and 59 years old who had recovered from COVID-19. The chain couples TRBV30 to TRBJ1-4; 7 bases match TRBD1. The sample was PBMCs or T cells enriched from blood (not recorded which). The CDR3 loop is CAWSILGGGVRSEKLFF. CDR3 DNA: TGTGCCTGGAGTATTCTAGGAGGGGGCGTGAGGTCTGAAAAACTGTTTTTT.